Sequencing of this T cell receptor beta chain was carried out in a study of vaccination and CD4 T cells after COVID-19 (dated by TCRdb to the early 2020s). Regarding the study in general: Convalescent patients had a positive SARS-CoV-2 result on nasal swab PCR, and of these patients, about ten had mild disease and one had severe disease. Six males and four females were included in the convalescent cohort, with two Hispanic individuals, seven Caucasians, two Asians and one multiracial person represented. In control cultures, a CEFX viral epitope pool was used as positive control, an HIV-1 Nef peptide pool was used as negative control, or no peptide was added. Post-COVID blood samples were collected from convalescent patients a median of about 92 days after diagnosis, with a range of about 30 to 161 days. The cultures were stimulated with overlapping spike peptide pools from SARS-CoV-2 and from the common cold coronaviruses HCoV-NL63, HCoV-OC43 and HCoV-229E. In 10 COVID-19 convalescent patients and a handful of infection-naive healthy vaccine recipients, researchers compared the spike-specific CD4+ TCR repertoire from before mRNA vaccination with the repertoire from after. Post-vaccine blood samples were collected a median of approximately 72 days after the second vaccine dose, ranging from roughly 13 to 250 days. Participants got two doses of the Pfizer-BioNTech BNT162b2 vaccine (n=8) or two doses of the Moderna mRNA-1273 vaccine (n=2).

On the study overall, not on this receptor specifically: Nearly all vaccine-specific clones in convalescent patients (304 of 307) were mono-reactive for SARS-CoV-2 spike rather than cross-reactive with common cold coronaviruses. The number of convalescent patients in the study was relatively small, and the study did not examine early timepoints following natural infection. In convalescent patients, a median roughly 85% of post-vaccine SARS-CoV-2-reactive clones were detected only after vaccination, suggesting vaccine-specific priming. An increase in the median number of SARS-CoV-2-reactive clonotypes from around 20 after infection to some 38 after vaccination was observed, but the change was not found to be significant.

The library was generated by PCR. DNA from cultured CD4+ T cells was subjected to TCR sequencing with the Oncomine TCR Beta short-read assay at the Johns Hopkins FTIC core. Genomic DNA was extracted from the cultured CD4+ T cells with the QIAamp micro DNA kit. The Oncomine TCR Beta libraries from cultured CD4+ T cells were pooled using unique dual indexes and then sequenced on an Illumina iSeq 100. On the study's bioinformatics: Non-productive sequences were removed, and CDR3s not starting with C, not ending with F or W, or shorter than 7 amino acids were discarded. The MANAFEST web application was used to identify antigen-specific clonotypes by comparing peptide-stimulated wells against reference wells and other culture wells. For a clone to be called positive, the clone needed an FDR below 0.05, an odds ratio above 5, and a productive frequency above 0.1% in at least two of three replicate wells. A clonotype was classed as cross-reactive if the clonotype showed significant expansion both in SARS-CoV-2 spike wells and in at least one common cold coronavirus spike condition. CDR3 homology was assessed with Levenshtein distances (stringdist) and unrooted phylogenetic trees (ape) in R version 3.6.1. TCRdb's own reprocessing of the public reads used fastp at Q25 and MiXCR and kept productive beta chains. Entries that share a CDR3 protein sequence are merged under the most common genes and DNA. TCRdb, not the original authors, processed these V and J calls. This sample comprises under 15,000 distinct CDR3 sequences, 74% of them detected only once. The biggest ten clones account for around 30% of the sample.

At the junction V is shortened by 5 bases and J by 4 bases; bases outside the gene matches: 9. Reading the germline V gene gives CDR1 MGHRA and CDR2 YSYEKL. The CDR3, from cysteine to phenylalanine, totals 15 residues. Left in the record is the CDR3 DNA by itself, 45 bases read in frame from the first base. On this clonotype itself: Its antigen is unknown. Nothing much larger sits one base from this clone, and base qualities are not available.

Taken with the paper, the label for treatment or condition translates to: approximately 11-day PBMC culture with coronavirus spike peptide pools or control peptides (ViraFEST assay). The ViraFEST assay was used in the study, in which antigen-specific T cells were expanded with peptide pools and expanded clonotypes were subsequently identified by TCR sequencing. The convalescent patients' positive SARS-CoV-2 PCR tests were from March to December 2020, which was before the Alpha, Beta and Delta variants emerged in the United States. PBMCs were cultured at two million per well in IMDM supplemented with approximately 5.3% human AB serum and 10 IU/ml IL-2, with 10 ug/ml peptide pools added. On days 3 and 7, half of the culture medium was replaced with fresh IL-2-containing medium. After approximately 10 days of culture, CD4+ T cells were isolated by negative selection using the EasySep CD4+ T cell isolation kit. Ficoll-Paque Plus gradient centrifugation was used to isolate PBMCs from whole blood, and the isolated PBMCs were then either used fresh or cryopreserved at -140C. Triplicate wells were generally used for each culture condition.

This receptor was taken from a human donor who had recovered from COVID-19. The chain was built from TRBV4-1 and TRBJ2-5; TRBD1 fits 8 bases in the junction. Material: CD4+ T cells from blood, cultured in vitro. CDR3 sequence: CASSLDRVPLETQYF. The nucleotides are TGCGCCAGCAGCTTGGACAGGGTCCCCCTAGAGACCCAGTACTTC.